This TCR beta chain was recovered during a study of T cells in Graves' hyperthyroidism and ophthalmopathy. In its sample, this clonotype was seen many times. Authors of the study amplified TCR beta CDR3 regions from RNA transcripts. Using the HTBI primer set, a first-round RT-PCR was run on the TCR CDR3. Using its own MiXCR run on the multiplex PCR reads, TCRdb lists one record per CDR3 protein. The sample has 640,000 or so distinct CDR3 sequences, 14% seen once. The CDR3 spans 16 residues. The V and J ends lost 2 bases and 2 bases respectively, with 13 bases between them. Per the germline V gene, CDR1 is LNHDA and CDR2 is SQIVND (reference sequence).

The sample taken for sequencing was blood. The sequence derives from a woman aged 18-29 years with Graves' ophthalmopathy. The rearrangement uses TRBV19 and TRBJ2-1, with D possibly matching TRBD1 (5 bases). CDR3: CASSISVGPPYNEQFF. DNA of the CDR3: TGTGCCAGTAGTATATCGGTGGGGCCTCCCTACAATGAGCAGTTCTTC.